A selection of T cell receptor beta chains follows, all from one sample in a study of blood T cell repertoires in COVID-19. Clones were read by immunoSEQ multiplex PCR, and TCRdb kept only the in-frame ones, dropping some. The profile shows 260,000 or so clones, 70% to 90% of them singletons. Sequencing used PBMCs or T cells enriched from blood (not recorded which). These receptors all come from a man between 18 and 29 years old who had recovered from COVID-19. The CDR3 runs from the conserved cysteine through the conserved F or W. Each record gives: V gene, D gene, J gene, clone size, CDR3 protein. A D gene is named only where the DNA matches it firmly. The size of a clone is reported for some rows only, either as once, few or many, or as a class for expanded clones.

TRBV3-1/TRBV3-2	TRBD2	TRBJ2-3	NA	CASSQGEHSGRADTQYF
TRBV19	NA	TRBJ1-5	few	CASSKTEGNQNNQPQHF
TRBV11-2	NA	TRBJ1-4	NA	CASSLGVRTTTNEKLFF
TRBV5-1	TRBD1	TRBJ2-2	NA	CASRQGAGTGELFF
TRBV7-3	NA	TRBJ1-1	NA	CASRKQGNTEAFF
TRBV27	NA	TRBJ1-6	NA	CASSFQGSGSPLHF
TRBV19	TRBD2	TRBJ2-1	NA	CASTSRWGTSVGPNEQFF
TRBV19	NA	TRBJ2-3	NA	CASSIPDSTICPDTQYF
TRBV12-5	TRBD1	TRBJ2-1	NA	CASVPGQAYNEQFF
TRBV5-4	NA	TRBJ2-2	few	CASSGTDGTTDSAGELFF
TRBV5-1	TRBD2	TRBJ2-2	NA	CASSLGTSGRTGELFF
TRBV7-2	TRBD1	TRBJ1-1	NA	CASSPTGVYTEAFF
TRBV2	TRBD1	TRBJ2-7	NA	CAIRSTGALYEQYF
TRBV30	TRBD1	TRBJ2-7	NA	CAWEQTGTGNYEQYF
TRBV19	NA	TRBJ1-1	few	CASSSGLTKRDTEAFF
TRBV27	NA	TRBJ2-5	once	CASSFTARKTQYF
TRBV18	NA	TRBJ1-5	NA	CASSPQGVGNQPQHF
TRBV28	TRBD1	TRBJ1-5	NA	CASLKQGRQPQHF
TRBV27	TRBD2	TRBJ2-7	NA	CASSLWGQGTSGGPYEQYF
TRBV5-1	TRBD2	TRBJ2-3	NA	CASSPGLAGTSTDTQYF
TRBV5-6	NA	TRBJ2-7	NA	CASSVGTPTPYEQYF
TRBV14	NA	TRBJ2-1	NA	CASSQGGGLINEQFF
TRBV24-1	NA	TRBJ2-1	NA	CATSDLGGDGQFF
TRBV28	NA	TRBJ2-5	NA	CASTQGPPGVKTQYF